This TCR beta chain was recovered during a study of blood T cell repertoires in COVID-19. Per the original data handling: Nucleated cell number was recorded as an estimate derived from reference gene primer amplification. Generated by immunoSEQ multiplex PCR, the TCRdb table keeps only in-frame clones and is missing some. V and J calls and clone size follow that table, whereas D and trimming were derived from the DNA. Of 88,000 or so clones in the sample, approximately 86% are singletons; the top ten hold about 7.7%. This TCR was sampled from a man in his sixties with acute or convalescent COVID-19. The sequenced material came from peripheral blood.

CDR3 residues: CASSIQGTGTEQYF. Here the CDR3 DNA reads TGTGCCAGTAGTATTCAAGGGACAGGGACCGAGCAGTACTTC. The chain uses TRBV19 and TRBJ2-7; TRBD1 aligns across 9 bases. J gave up 6 bases and V 3 bases, and 6 bases lay outside the gene matches. Germline CDR1 LNHDA, CDR2 SQIVND (reference sequence). This CDR3 has 14 amino acids.